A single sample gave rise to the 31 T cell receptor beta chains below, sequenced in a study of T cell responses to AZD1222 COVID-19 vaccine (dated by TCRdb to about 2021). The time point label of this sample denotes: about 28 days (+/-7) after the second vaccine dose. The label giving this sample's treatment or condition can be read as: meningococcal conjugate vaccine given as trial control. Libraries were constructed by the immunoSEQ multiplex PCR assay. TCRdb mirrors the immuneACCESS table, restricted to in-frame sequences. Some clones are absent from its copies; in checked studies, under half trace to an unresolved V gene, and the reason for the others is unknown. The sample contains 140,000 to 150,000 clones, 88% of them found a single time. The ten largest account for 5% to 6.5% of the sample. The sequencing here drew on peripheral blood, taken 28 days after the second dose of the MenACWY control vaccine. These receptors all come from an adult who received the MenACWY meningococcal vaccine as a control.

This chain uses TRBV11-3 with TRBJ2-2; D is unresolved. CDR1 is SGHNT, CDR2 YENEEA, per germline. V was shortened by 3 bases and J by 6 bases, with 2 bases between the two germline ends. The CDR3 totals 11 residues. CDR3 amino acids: CASSFPGELFF. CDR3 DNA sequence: TGTGCCAGCAGCTTCCCCGGGGAGCTGTTTTTT. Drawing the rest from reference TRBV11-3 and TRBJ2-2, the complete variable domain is EAGVVQSPRYKIIEKKQPVAFWCNPISGHNTLYWYLQNLGQGPELLIRYENEEAVDDSQLPKDRFSAERLKGVDSTLKIQPAELGDSAVYLCASSFPGELFFGEGSRLTVL.

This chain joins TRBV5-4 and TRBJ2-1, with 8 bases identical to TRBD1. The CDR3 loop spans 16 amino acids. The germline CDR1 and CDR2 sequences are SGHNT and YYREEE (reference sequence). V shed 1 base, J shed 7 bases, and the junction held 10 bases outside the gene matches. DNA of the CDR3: TGTGCCAGCAGCTTGAACACAGGGGGGCCGGAAAATGAGCAGTTCTTC. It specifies CASSLNTGGPENEQFF.

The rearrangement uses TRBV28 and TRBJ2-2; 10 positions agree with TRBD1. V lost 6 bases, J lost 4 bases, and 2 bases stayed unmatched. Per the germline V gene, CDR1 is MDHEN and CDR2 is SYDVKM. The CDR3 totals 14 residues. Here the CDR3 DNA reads TGTGCCAGCAGGACAGGGGGCGGCACCGGGGAGCTGTTTTTT. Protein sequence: CASRTGGGTGELFF.

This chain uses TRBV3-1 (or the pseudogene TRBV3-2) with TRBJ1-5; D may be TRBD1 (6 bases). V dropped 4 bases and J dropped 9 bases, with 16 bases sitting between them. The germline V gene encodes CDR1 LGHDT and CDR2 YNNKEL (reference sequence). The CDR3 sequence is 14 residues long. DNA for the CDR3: TGTGCCAGCAGCCCTCTCGGGACATCCCCGCCCCAGCATTTT. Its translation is CASSPLGTSPPQHF.

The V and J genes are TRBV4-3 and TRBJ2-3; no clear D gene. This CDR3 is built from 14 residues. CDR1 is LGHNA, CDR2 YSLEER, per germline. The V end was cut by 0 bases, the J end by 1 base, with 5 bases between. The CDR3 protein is CASSQEPGTDTQYF. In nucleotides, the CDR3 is TGCGCCAGCAGCCAAGAACCCGGCACAGATACGCAGTATTTT.

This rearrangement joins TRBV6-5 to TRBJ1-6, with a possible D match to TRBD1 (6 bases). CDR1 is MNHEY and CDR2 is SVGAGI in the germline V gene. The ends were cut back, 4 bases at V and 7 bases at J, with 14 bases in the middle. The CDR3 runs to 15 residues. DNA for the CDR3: TGTGCCAGCAGTTCCACGACAGGAGGGAATTCACCCCTCCACTTT. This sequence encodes CASSSTTGGNSPLHF.

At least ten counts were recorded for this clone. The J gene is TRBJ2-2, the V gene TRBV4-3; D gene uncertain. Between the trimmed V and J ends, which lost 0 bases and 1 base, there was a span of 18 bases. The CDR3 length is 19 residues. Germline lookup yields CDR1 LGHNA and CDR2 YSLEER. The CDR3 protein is CASSQDYTPVDLNTGELFF. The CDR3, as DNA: TGCGCCAGCAGCCAAGATTATACACCGGTAGACCTGAACACCGGGGAGCTGTTTTTT.

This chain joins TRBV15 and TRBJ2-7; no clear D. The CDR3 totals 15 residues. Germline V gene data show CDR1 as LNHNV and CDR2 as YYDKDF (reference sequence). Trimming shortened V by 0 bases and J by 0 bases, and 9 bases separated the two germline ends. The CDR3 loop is CATSREASSSYEQYF. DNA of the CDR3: TGTGCCACCAGCAGAGAGGCCAGTAGCTCCTACGAGCAGTACTTC.

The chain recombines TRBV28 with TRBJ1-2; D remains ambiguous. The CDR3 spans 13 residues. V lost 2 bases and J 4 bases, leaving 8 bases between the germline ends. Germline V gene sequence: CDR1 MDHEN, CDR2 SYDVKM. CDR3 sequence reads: CASSLPPAYGYTF. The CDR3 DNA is TGTGCCAGCAGTTTACCGCCGGCCTATGGCTACACCTTC.

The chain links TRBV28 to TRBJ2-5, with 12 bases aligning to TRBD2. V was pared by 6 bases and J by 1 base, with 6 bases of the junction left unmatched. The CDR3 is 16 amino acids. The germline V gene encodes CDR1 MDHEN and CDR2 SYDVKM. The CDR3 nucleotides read TGTGCCAGCAGGCCGGGGGGACTAGCGGGCCAAGAGACCCAGTACTTC. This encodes CASRPGGLAGQETQYF.

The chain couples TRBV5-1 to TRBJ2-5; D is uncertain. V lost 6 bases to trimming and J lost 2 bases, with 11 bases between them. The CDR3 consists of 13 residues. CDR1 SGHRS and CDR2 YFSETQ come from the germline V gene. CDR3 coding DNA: TGCGCCAGCACCCTCACGCCGCAAGAGACCCAGTACTTC. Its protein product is CASTLTPQETQYF.

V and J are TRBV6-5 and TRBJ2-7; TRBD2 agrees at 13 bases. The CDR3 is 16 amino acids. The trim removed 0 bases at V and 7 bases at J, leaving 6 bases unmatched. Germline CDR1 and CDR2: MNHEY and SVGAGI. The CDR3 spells CASSYSGLAGAQEQYF. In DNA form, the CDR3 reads TGTGCCAGCAGTTACTCCGGACTAGCGGGAGCTCAAGAGCAGTACTTC.

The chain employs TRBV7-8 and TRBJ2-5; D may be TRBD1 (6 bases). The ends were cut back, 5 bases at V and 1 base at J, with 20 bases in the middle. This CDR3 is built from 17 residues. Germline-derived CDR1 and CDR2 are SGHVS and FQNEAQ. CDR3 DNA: TGTGCCAGCAGCCCGACCACAGGGTGGTACCTCCAAGAGACCCAGTACTTC. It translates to CASSPTTGWYLQETQYF.

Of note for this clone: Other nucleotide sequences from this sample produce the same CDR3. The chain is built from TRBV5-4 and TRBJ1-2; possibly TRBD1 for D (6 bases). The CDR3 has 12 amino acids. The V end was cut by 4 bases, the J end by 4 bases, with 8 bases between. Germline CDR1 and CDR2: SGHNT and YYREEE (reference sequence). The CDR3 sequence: CASSLDSYGYTF. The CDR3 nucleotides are TGTGCCAGCAGCCTGGACAGCTATGGCTACACCTTC.

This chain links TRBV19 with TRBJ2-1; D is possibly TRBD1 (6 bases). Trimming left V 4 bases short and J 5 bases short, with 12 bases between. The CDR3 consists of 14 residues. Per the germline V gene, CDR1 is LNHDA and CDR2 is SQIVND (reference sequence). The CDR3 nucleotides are TGTGCCAGTAGTAGGTTCGGACAGCACAATGAGCAGTTCTTC. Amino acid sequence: CASSRFGQHNEQFF. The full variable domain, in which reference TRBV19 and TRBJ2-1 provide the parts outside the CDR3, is DGGITQSPKYLFRKEGQNVTLSCEQNLNHDAMYWYRQDPGQGLRLIYYSQIVNDFQKGDIAEGYSVSREKKESFPLTVTSAQKNPTAFYLCASSRFGQHNEQFFGPGTRLTVL.

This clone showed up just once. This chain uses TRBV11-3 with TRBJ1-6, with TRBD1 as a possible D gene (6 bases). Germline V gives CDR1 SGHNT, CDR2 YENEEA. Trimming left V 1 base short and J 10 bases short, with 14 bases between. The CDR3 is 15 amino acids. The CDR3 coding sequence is TGTGCCAGCAGCTTAGGAAACAGGGCCGGCTCACCCCTCCACTTT. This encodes CASSLGNRAGSPLHF.

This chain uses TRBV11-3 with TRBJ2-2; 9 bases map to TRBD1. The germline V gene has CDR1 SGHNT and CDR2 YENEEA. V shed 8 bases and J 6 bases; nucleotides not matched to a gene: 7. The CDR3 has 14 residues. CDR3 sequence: CASGPRTGAGELFF. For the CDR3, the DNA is TGTGCCAGCGGCCCGAGGACAGGGGCCGGGGAGCTGTTTTTT.

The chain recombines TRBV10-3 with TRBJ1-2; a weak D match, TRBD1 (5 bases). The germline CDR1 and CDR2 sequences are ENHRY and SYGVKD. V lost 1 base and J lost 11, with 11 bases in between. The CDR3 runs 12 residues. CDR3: CAISEYQGGYTF. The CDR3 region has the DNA TGTGCCATCAGTGAGTACCAGGGCGGGTACACCTTC.

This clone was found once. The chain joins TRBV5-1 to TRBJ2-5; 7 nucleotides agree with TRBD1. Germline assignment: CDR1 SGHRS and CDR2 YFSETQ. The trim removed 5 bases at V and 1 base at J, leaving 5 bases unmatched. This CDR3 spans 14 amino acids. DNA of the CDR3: TGCGCCAGCAGGTCCGGGACAGTCCAAGAGACCCAGTACTTC. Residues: CASRSGTVQETQYF.

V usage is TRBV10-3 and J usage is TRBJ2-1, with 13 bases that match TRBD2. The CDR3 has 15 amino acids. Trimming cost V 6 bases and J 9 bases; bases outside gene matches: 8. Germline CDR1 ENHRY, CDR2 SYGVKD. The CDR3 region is CAISRTSGRIGEQFF. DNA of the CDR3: TGTGCCATCAGCAGGACTAGCGGGAGAATCGGTGAGCAGTTCTTC.

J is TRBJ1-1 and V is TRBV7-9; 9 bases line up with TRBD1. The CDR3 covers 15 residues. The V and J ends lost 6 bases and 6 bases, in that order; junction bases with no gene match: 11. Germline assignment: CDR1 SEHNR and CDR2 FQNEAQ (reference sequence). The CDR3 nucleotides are TGTGCCAGCAGTCCCCCTAGAGGGACAGGGTCTGAAGCTTTCTTT. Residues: CASSPPRGTGSEAFF.

The CDR3 reads CASSLSTVSTDTQYF. CDR3 bases: TGCGCCAGCAGCTTGAGTACAGTAAGCACAGATACGCAGTATTTT. The J gene is TRBJ2-3, the V gene TRBV5-1; D remains unclear. This CDR3 is built from 15 residues. The V gene's germline CDR1 is SGHRS and CDR2 YFSETQ. V dropped 1 base and J dropped 0 bases, with 9 bases sitting between them.

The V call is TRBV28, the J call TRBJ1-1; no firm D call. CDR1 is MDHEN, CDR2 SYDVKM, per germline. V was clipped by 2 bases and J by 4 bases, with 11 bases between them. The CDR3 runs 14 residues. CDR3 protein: CASSLEVWSTEAFF. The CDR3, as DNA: TGTGCCAGCAGTTTAGAGGTGTGGAGCACTGAAGCTTTCTTT.

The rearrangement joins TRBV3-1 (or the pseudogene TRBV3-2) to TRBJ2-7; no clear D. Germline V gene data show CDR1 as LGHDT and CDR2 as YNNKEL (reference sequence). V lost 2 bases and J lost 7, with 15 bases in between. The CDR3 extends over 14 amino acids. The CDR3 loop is CASSQRAYRGEQYF. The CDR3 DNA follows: TGTGCCAGCAGCCAACGGGCGTACAGAGGTGAGCAGTACTTC.

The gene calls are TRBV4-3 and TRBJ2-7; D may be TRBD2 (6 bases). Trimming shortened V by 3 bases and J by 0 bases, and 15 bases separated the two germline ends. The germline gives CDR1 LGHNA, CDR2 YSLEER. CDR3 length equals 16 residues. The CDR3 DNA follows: TGCGCCAGCAGCCAGGGAATCGGGACTTCCTCCTACGAGCAGTACTTC. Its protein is CASSQGIGTSSYEQYF.

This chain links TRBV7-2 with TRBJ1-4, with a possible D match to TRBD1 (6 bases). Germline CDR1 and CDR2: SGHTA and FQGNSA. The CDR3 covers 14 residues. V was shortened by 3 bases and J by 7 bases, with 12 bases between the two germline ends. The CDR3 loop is CASSLSQGSEKLFF. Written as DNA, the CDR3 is TGTGCCAGCAGCTTGAGCCAGGGGTCTGAAAAACTGTTTTTT.

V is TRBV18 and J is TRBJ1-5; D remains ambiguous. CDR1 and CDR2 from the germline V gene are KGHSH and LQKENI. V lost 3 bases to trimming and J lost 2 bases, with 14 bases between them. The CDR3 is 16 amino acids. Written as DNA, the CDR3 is TGTGCCAGCTCACCCCGTGGAGGGAAGGGCAATCAGCCCCAGCATTTT. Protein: CASSPRGGKGNQPQHF.

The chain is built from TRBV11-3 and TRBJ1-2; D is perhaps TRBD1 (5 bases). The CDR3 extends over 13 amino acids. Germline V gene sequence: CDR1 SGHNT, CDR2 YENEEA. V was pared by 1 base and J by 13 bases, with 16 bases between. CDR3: CASSLVVGRAPTF. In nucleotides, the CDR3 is TGTGCCAGCAGCTTAGTGGTCGGCAGGGCCCCCACCTTC.

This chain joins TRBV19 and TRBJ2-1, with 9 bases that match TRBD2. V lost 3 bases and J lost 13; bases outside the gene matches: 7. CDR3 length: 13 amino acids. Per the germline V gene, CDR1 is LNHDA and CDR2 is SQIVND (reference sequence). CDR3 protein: CASSIASGTVQFF. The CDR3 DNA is TGTGCCAGTAGTATTGCTAGCGGGACCGTACAGTTCTTC.

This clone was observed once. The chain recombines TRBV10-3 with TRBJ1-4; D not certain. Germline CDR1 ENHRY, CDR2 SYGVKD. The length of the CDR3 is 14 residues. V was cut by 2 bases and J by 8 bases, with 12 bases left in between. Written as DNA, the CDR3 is TGTGCCATCAGTGAGGGGGTGGATGGCGAAAAACTGTTTTTT. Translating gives CAISEGVDGEKLFF.

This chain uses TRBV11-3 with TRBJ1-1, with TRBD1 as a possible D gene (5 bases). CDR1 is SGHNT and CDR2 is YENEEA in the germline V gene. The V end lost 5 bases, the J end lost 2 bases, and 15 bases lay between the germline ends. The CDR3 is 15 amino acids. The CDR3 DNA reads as TGTGCCAGCAGCCCGCGGGGGGGTGCTAACACTGAAGCTTTCTTT. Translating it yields CASSPRGGANTEAFF.